Only a few counts were recorded for the clone carrying this TCR beta chain. These data belong to a study of T cells in Graves' hyperthyroidism and ophthalmopathy. Template material for amplifying TCR beta CDR3 regions consisted of RNA transcripts. With the HTBI primer set, the TCR CDR3 went through a first round of RT-PCR. TCRdb redid the calling of the multiplex PCR reads with MiXCR, one entry per CDR3 protein. The table lists 550,000 to 600,000 distinct CDR3 sequences, 14% of them singletons. The sample comprised blood. The TCR comes from a woman in her late teens or twenties with Graves' ophthalmopathy.

DNA of the CDR3: TGTGCCAGCAGCTTTTTTGGAAACACCATATATTTT. Protein product: CASSFFGNTIYF. The V and J genes are TRBV13 and TRBJ1-3; D gene ambiguous. CDR3 length equals 12 residues. Germline CDR1 is PRHDT and CDR2 is FYEKMQ (reference sequence). The V end was cut by 3 bases, the J end by 3 bases, with 3 bases between.